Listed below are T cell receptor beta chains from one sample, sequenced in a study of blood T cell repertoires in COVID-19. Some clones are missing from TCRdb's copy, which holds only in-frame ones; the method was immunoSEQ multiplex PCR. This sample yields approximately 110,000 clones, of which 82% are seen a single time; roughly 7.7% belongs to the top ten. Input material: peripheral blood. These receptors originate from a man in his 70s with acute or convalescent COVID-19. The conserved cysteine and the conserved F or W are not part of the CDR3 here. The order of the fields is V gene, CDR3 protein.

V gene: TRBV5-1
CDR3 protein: ASTRTSGTDTQY

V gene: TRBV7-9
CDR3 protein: ASSLRFRTGGAYNEQF

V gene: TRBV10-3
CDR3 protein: ATRREPYEQY

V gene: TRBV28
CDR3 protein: ASLKQGVSNSPLH

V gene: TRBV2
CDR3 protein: ASSERRQGNYEQY

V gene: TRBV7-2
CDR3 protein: ASSLGSGGRKVDTQY

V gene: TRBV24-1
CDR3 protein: ATQGYGANVLT

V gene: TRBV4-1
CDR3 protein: ASSQDGAGRDEQF

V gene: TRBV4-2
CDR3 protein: ASSQDVGVRA

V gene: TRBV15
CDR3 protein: ATSRDLVDEAF

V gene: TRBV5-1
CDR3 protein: ASSLAGISNQPQH

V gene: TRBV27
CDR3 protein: ASSFEGRSNEKLF

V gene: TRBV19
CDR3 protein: ASSPRNPGSHGYT

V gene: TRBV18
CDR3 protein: ASSFSRDRANTEAF

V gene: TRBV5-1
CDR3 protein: ASSPERAYEQY

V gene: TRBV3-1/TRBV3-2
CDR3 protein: ASSPQPRWDMNTEAF

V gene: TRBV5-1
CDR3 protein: ASSLGRGGANEKLF

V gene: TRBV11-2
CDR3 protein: ASTSELYEQY

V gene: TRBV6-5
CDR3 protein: ASKEGQGANQPQH

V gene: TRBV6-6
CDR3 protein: ASRSSSNEQF

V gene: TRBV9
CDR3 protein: ASSVGQGPGNTIY

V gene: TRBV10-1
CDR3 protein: ASSAQGRTEAF

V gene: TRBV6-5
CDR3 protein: ASRRDWNTEAF

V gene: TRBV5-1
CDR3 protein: ASSLDAGGGGEQY

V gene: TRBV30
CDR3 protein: AWSRGSTGNQPQH

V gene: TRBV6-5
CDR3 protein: ASSFPGNTIY

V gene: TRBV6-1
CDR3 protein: ASSEGEWPLYEQY

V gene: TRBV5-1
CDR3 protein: ASSYQTGPGISGNTIY

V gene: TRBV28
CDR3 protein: ASSLVGAGPQPQH

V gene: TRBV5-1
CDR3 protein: ASSFDTSWSYEQY

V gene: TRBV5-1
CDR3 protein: ASSTGQAQETQY

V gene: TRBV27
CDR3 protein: ASSYLGTGGSGNTIY

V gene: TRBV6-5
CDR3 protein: ASSQTGDQPQH

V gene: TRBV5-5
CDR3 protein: ASRPRQGGFYGYT

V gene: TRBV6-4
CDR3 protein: ASSTERGDYGYT